The 26 T cell receptor beta chains below all came from one sample that was sequenced in a study of shared clonotypes between healthy human individuals (dated by TCRdb to 2020 to 2022). Library method: the immunoSEQ multiplex PCR assay. What TCRdb holds here is the immuneACCESS table cut down to in-frame rearrangements. Part of the clones is not present; checked against another copy, under half of the missing clones reflect an unresolved V gene, and the others are unexplained. The sample table contains around 2.5 million clones; only one count was recorded for roughly 93% of them. Approximately 0.36% of the sample lies in the top ten. Material: naive CD4+ T cells from PBMCs. In the paper's terms, the cell subset or site label means: CD45RA+ positively selected. Source of these receptors: a man between 18 and 29 years old in good health. Some clones in this sample may be carry-over from other donors' samples.

V and J are TRBV27 and TRBJ1-2; D call uncertain. CDR3 length: 15 amino acids. Germline lookup yields CDR1 MNHEY and CDR2 SMNVEV (reference sequence). The V end was cut by 5 bases, the J end by 4 bases, with 17 bases between. Here the CDR3 reads CASSPPPGSGYGYTF. CDR3 coding DNA: TGTGCCAGCAGTCCCCCCCCGGGTTCAGGCTATGGCTACACCTTC.

The V call is TRBV29-1, the J call TRBJ2-7; D uncertain. The V gene lost 4 bases and the J gene lost 0 bases, with 10 bases spanning the gap. Germline V gene data show CDR1 as SQVTM and CDR2 as ANQGSEA. This CDR3 region has 13 residues. As DNA, the CDR3 is TGCAGCGTTGCTGGAGATCACTCCTACGAGCAGTACTTC. This encodes CSVAGDHSYEQYF.

This rearrangement joins TRBV28 to TRBJ1-4; 7 nucleotides agree with TRBD1. CDR1 and CDR2 from the germline V gene are MDHEN and SYDVKM. The CDR3 is 15 amino acids. J lost 6 bases, V lost 6 bases, and 10 bases had no gene match. CDR3 sequence reads: CASSSTGVVDEKLFF. The DNA for the CDR3 is TGTGCCAGCAGCAGTACAGGGGTTGTAGATGAAAAACTGTTTTTT.

This sequence joins TRBV28 and TRBJ1-1; tentative D call: TRBD1 (5 bases). Trimming took 5 bases from V and 7 from J, leaving 14 bases between them. Germline-derived CDR1 and CDR2 are MDHEN and SYDVKM. This CDR3 region has 13 residues. The CDR3 sequence is CASSLAQGIEAFF. The DNA of the CDR3 is TGTGCCAGCAGTCTCGCCCAGGGAATTGAAGCTTTCTTT.

The rearrangement links TRBV5-3 to TRBJ1-2; D call uncertain. TRBV5-3 carries the ORF label, with uncertain function. V dropped 8 bases and J dropped 8 bases, with 10 bases sitting between them. The CDR3 sequence is 10 residues long. The CDR3 is CAREGAGYTF. CDR3 sequence (DNA): TGTGCCAGGGAAGGAGCGGGCTACACCTTC.

A remark on this clone: Distinct nucleotide sequences in the sample also encode this CDR3. The rearrangement uses TRBV18 and TRBJ2-3; TRBD1 matches 7 bases. This CDR3 contains 14 residues. Losses at the gene ends were 3 bases for V and 1 base for J; bases not matched to a gene: 1. Germline V gene sequence: CDR1 KGHSH, CDR2 LQKENI. The CDR3 DNA reads TGTGCCAGCTCACCTACAGGGGGCACAGATACGCAGTATTTT. Its protein product is CASSPTGGTDTQYF.

This clone was seen a single time. The V call is TRBV27, the J call TRBJ2-7, with D tentatively TRBD1 or TRBD2 (6 bases each). The CDR3 consists of 15 residues. Trimming took off 2 bases at V and 1 base at J, with 12 bases between the two ends. CDR1 and CDR2 (germline): MNHEY, SMNVEV (reference sequence). The CDR3 here is CASSLVGGPSYEQYF. CDR3 bases: TGTGCCAGCAGTTTAGTTGGGGGGCCTTCCTACGAGCAGTACTTC.

On this clone: This same CDR3 is encoded by further DNA sequences in the sample. The chain uses TRBV5-1 and TRBJ2-2; the D gene could be TRBD1 or TRBD2 (5 bases each). The CDR3 runs 15 residues. V gave up 4 bases and J gave up 0 bases, with 10 bases separating them. In germline, CDR1 is SGHRS, CDR2 YFSETQ. The CDR3 sequence is CASSRDGSNTGELFF. CDR3 coding DNA: TGCGCCAGCAGCCGGGACGGTTCGAACACCGGGGAGCTGTTTTTT.

The V and J genes are TRBV13 and TRBJ2-1; 7 bases line up with TRBD1. In germline, CDR1 is PRHDT, CDR2 FYEKMQ (reference sequence). Trimming took 5 bases from V and 7 from J; bases not matched to a gene: 8. CDR3 length equals 14 residues. As DNA, the CDR3 is TGTGCCAGCAGCCAAGGGGGCGCGGTAAATGAGCAGTTCTTC. Its protein is CASSQGGAVNEQFF.

CDR3 residues: CASSPPAQGETEAFF. CDR3 DNA: TGTGCCAGCTCACCCCCGGCACAGGGGGAGACTGAAGCTTTCTTT. The rearrangement links TRBV18 to TRBJ1-1; 8 bases are a match to TRBD1. V lost 3 bases and J lost 5; bases outside the gene matches: 8. Germline V gene sequence: CDR1 KGHSH, CDR2 LQKENI. The CDR3 contains 15 residues.

V is TRBV7-9 and J is TRBJ2-5, with D possibly matching TRBD2 (6 bases). The CDR3 covers 17 residues. Germline CDR1 is SEHNR and CDR2 is FQNEAQ (reference sequence). The V end was cut by 5 bases, the J end by 7 bases, with 26 bases between. CDR3 region: CASSPTTGTSSSVTQYF. The CDR3 DNA is TGTGCCAGCAGCCCCACAACGGGGACTTCCTCAAGTGTGACCCAGTACTTC.

The J gene is TRBJ2-1, the V gene TRBV5-1; the D gene is possibly TRBD1 (6 bases). Trimming stripped 5 bases from V and 5 bases from J, with 23 bases between. The CDR3 sequence is 17 residues long. CDR1 SGHRS and CDR2 YFSETQ come from the germline V gene. Written as DNA, the CDR3 is TGCGCCAGCAGGAAGGTAGGGACAAAGACTACAAACAATGAGCAGTTCTTC. Protein product: CASRKVGTKTTNNEQFF.

The rearrangement links TRBV6-1 to TRBJ1-1, with D possibly matching TRBD1 (6 bases). V dropped 11 bases and J dropped 4 bases, with 17 bases sitting between them. This CDR3 spans 13 amino acids. The V gene's germline CDR1 is MNHNS and CDR2 SASEGT. The DNA of the CDR3 is TGTGCCGCCAGAGAACAGGGAGGCACTGAAGCTTTCTTT. Translated, it gives CAAREQGGTEAFF.

V usage is TRBV11-2 and J usage is TRBJ2-7; TRBD1 agrees at 8 bases. In germline, CDR1 is SGHAT, CDR2 FQNNGV. This CDR3 region has 16 residues. Unmatched junction bases numbered 15, after V lost 5 bases and J lost 6 bases. The CDR3 sequence is CASSPGPGTGVPEQYF. The CDR3 DNA sequence: TGTGCCAGCAGCCCCGGGCCCGGGACAGGAGTTCCCGAGCAGTACTTC.

The chain is built from TRBV4-3 and TRBJ2-1, with 9 bases identical to TRBD2. J gave up 10 bases and V 0 bases, and 10 bases lay outside the gene matches. Looked up from germline, CDR1 is LGHNA and CDR2 is YSLEER. The CDR3 loop spans 16 amino acids. CDR3 amino acids: CASSQDAGREGLEQFF. The CDR3 DNA reads as TGCGCCAGCAGCCAAGATGCGGGGCGGGAGGGGTTGGAGCAGTTCTTC.

This chain joins TRBV19 and TRBJ2-1; TRBD2 matches at 14 bases. The CDR3 runs to 18 residues. The V gene end was trimmed by 8 bases and the J gene end by 10 bases; junction bases not matched to a gene: 19. CDR1 LNHDA and CDR2 SQIVND come from the germline V gene (reference sequence). CDR3 sequence: CASGTPLRLAGGIGEQFF. The CDR3 DNA reads as TGTGCCAGTGGGACCCCGCTCCGACTAGCGGGGGGGATTGGGGAGCAGTTCTTC.

The chain couples TRBV18 to TRBJ1-1; TRBD1 aligns across 10 bases. The V gene's germline CDR1 is KGHSH and CDR2 LQKENI. V gave up 8 bases and J gave up 11 bases; unmatched junction bases: 8. The CDR3 has 12 residues. For the CDR3, the DNA is TGTGCCAGCGCCCGAGACAGGGGGCAGGCTTTCTTT. Protein sequence: CASARDRGQAFF.

The chain recombines TRBV11-2 with TRBJ1-1; D is uncertain. This CDR3 is 12 amino acids long. The germline CDR1 and CDR2 sequences are SGHAT and FQNNGV. V lost 4 bases, J lost 4 bases, and 7 bases lay in between. The CDR3 loop is CASSSGATEAFF. DNA of the CDR3: TGTGCCAGCAGCTCCGGAGCCACTGAAGCTTTCTTT.

A note on this clone: In the same sample, other DNA sequences code for this CDR3. V usage is TRBV9 and J usage is TRBJ2-7, with TRBD2 as a possible D gene (6 bases). CDR3 length: 15 residues. Germline V gene lookup returns CDR1 SGDLS and CDR2 YYNGEE. V dropped 0 bases and J dropped 3 bases, with 13 bases sitting between them. The CDR3 coding sequence is TGTGCCAGCAGCGTAGAACCGGGAGCAAGCTACGAGCAGTACTTC. Amino acids: CASSVEPGASYEQYF.

V and J are TRBV18 and TRBJ1-5; 7 bases match TRBD1. J gave up 5 bases and V 6 bases, and 4 bases lay outside the gene matches. The length of the CDR3 is 13 residues. Germline V gene data show CDR1 as KGHSH and CDR2 as LQKENI. CDR3 in DNA: TGTGCCAGCTCTATTGACAGGGATCAGCCCCAGCATTTT. Amino acids: CASSIDRDQPQHF.

The V call is TRBV6-1, the J call TRBJ1-3; TRBD1 is a possible D gene (6 bases). The CDR3 loop spans 13 amino acids. Germline lookup yields CDR1 MNHNS and CDR2 SASEGT. The V and J ends lost 8 bases and 2 bases respectively, with 10 bases between them. The CDR3 reads CASEGGTGNTIYF. CDR3 sequence (DNA): TGTGCCAGCGAGGGGGGTACTGGAAACACCATATATTTT.

This clone was observed once. The rearrangement joins TRBV18 to TRBJ2-3; D ambiguous. Trimming took 3 bases from V and 1 from J, leaving 11 bases between them. This CDR3 spans 15 amino acids. The germline CDR1 and CDR2 sequences are KGHSH and LQKENI. Here the CDR3 reads CASSPRFSRTDTQYF. DNA for the CDR3: TGTGCCAGCTCACCGAGGTTTTCTCGCACAGATACGCAGTATTTT. Looking up the rest from reference TRBV18 and TRBJ2-3 gives the full variable domain: NAGVMQNPRHLVRRRGQEARLRCSPMKGHSHVYWYRQLPEEGLKFMVYLQKENIIDESGMPKERFSAEFPKEGPSILRIQQVVRGDSAAYFCASSPRFSRTDTQYFGPGTRLTVL.

This rearrangement joins TRBV5-4 to TRBJ2-7; TRBD1 matches 8 bases. CDR1 is SGHNT, CDR2 YYREEE, per germline (reference sequence). V was clipped by 0 bases and J by 2 bases; unmatched bases: 7. This CDR3 comprises 16 residues. Here the CDR3 DNA reads TGTGCCAGCAGCTTGGGGCCTGCAGGGGGCCCCTACGAGCAGTACTTC. It specifies CASSLGPAGGPYEQYF.

The chain joins TRBV5-1 to TRBJ1-1, with D perhaps matching TRBD1 (6 bases). The CDR3 extends over 14 amino acids. CDR1 is SGHRS, CDR2 YFSETQ, per germline. Deletions cut 3 bases from V and 1 base from J, with 10 bases between. CDR3 residues: CASSYGTQNTEAFF. Here the CDR3 DNA reads TGCGCCAGCAGCTACGGGACACAGAACACTGAAGCTTTCTTT.

The chain uses TRBV19 and TRBJ2-1; 8 bases map to TRBD1. Per germline, CDR1 LNHDA and CDR2 SQIVND (reference sequence). Losses at the gene ends were 3 bases for V and 12 bases for J; bases not matched to a gene: 7. The CDR3 sequence is 13 residues long. DNA of the CDR3: TGTGCCAGTAGTATGAGGTCAGGGACAGGGCAGTTCTTC. Its protein is CASSMRSGTGQFF.

The rearrangement links TRBV19 to TRBJ2-1, with 7 bases fitting TRBD2. The CDR3 is 19 residues long. With 7 bases clipped from V and 2 bases from J, the junction kept 20 bases outside the gene matches. Germline assignment: CDR1 LNHDA and CDR2 SQIVND (reference sequence). CDR3 DNA: TGTGCCAGTACCCAAACACGGGCGGGAGAAAAGGGAGCCTACAATGAGCAGTTCTTC. Amino acids: CASTQTRAGEKGAYNEQFF.